These 8 T cell receptor beta chains share one sample of origin, sequenced in a study. Each CDR3 protein is one row after TCRdb ran MiXCR on the 5' RACE reads. The table records 55,000 to 80,000 distinct CDR3 sequences, approximately 22% of them present only once. The sequenced material came from memory CD4+ T cells sorted from a lymph node. Subset in this sample: memory CD4+ T cells, CD4+CD45RO+CD25-. The origin of the receptors is a female donor with breast cancer.

In this sample, this clonotype turned up many times. Compared with germline, one end of the junction differs, possibly owing to a read error. The CDR3: CSVEGFQGMNTEAFF. The DNA of the CDR3 is TGCAGCGTCGAAGGGTTTCAGGGGATGAACACTGAAGCTTTCTTT. This chain links TRBV29-1 with TRBJ1-1, with a weak D call TRBD1 (6 bases). Germline assignment: CDR1 SQVTM and CDR2 ANQGSEA. The length of the CDR3 is 15 residues. Drawing the rest from reference TRBV29-1 and TRBJ1-1, the complete variable domain is SAVISQKPSRDICQRGTSLTIQCQVDSQVTMMFWYRQQPGQSLTLIATANQGSEATYESGFVIDKFPISRPNLTFSTLTVSNMSPEDSSIYLCSVEGFQGMNTEAFFGQGTRLTVV.

This clonotype turned up a few times. This rearrangement joins TRBV6-6 to TRBJ2-1, with a possible D match to TRBD1 (5 bases). Per germline, CDR1 MNHNY and CDR2 SVGAGI (reference sequence). This CDR3 is 12 amino acids long. Trimming took 6 bases from V and 5 from J, leaving 8 bases between them. CDR3 sequence: CASRRTNNEQFF. For the CDR3, the DNA is TGTGCCAGCAGGAGGACAAACAATGAGCAGTTCTTC.

The chain uses TRBV6-2 or TRBV6-3 and TRBJ2-1; unclear D gene. Trimming cost V 0 bases and J 9 bases, with 6 bases left between them. Looked up from germline, CDR1 is MNHEY and CDR2 is SVGEGT. The CDR3 runs to 12 residues. As DNA, the CDR3 is TGTGCCAGCAGTTACTCATTCGCTGAGCAGTTCTTC. Translating gives CASSYSFAEQFF.

V gene TRBV7-2 combines with J gene TRBJ2-5; 9 bases match TRBD2. V was clipped by 5 bases and J by 4 bases; unmatched bases: 11. Germline CDR1 reads SGHTA; CDR2 reads FQGNSA. The CDR3 has 16 residues. The CDR3, as DNA: TGTGCCAGCAGCCCCATGAGCGGGGGGCTAAGAGAGACCCAGTACTTC. It translates to CASSPMSGGLRETQYF.

The chain is built from TRBV28 and TRBJ2-7; 9 nucleotides match TRBD1. V trimming: 5 bases; J trimming: 2 bases; junction bases outside the gene matches: 1. The V gene's germline CDR1 is MDHEN and CDR2 SYDVKM. The length of the CDR3 is 13 residues. CDR3 protein: CASSRQGAYEQYF. The CDR3 DNA reads as TGTGCCAGCAGTCGACAGGGGGCCTACGAGCAGTACTTC.

This clonotype was seen only a few times. As DNA, the CDR3 is TGTGCCAGCTTCGGCCCCTACGAGCAGTACTTC. Translated: CASFGPYEQYF. V gene TRBV6-5 combines with J gene TRBJ2-7; no reliable D call. This CDR3 is built from 11 residues. CDR1 and CDR2 (germline): MNHEY, SVGAGI. V shed 8 bases and J shed 2 bases, with 7 bases lying between them.

The chain employs TRBV6-1 and TRBJ2-3; possibly TRBD2 for D (5 bases). Trimming shortened V by 8 bases and J by 0 bases, and 21 bases separated the two germline ends. The germline V gene has CDR1 MNHNS and CDR2 SASEGT. CDR3 length: 17 residues. This chain's CDR3 is CASSGEGLVLSTDTQYF. CDR3 in DNA: TGTGCCAGCTCAGGAGAAGGACTCGTGTTGAGCACAGATACGCAGTATTTT.

The chain links TRBV4-1 to TRBJ1-4, with a possible D match to TRBD1 (5 bases). The germline V and J ends were trimmed by 5 bases and 8 bases, with 18 bases remaining between them. The CDR3 loop spans 15 amino acids. Germline V gives CDR1 MGHRA, CDR2 YSYEKL. The DNA for the CDR3 is TGCGCCAGCAGCTTCGGAGGGGCCGTAAGGGAAAAACTGTTTTTT. It specifies CASSFGGAVREKLFF.